These T cell receptor beta chains were read from a single sample in a study of blood T cells in healthy people across ages. TCRdb used MiXCR to reprocess the 5' RACE reads, holding one entry per CDR3 protein. The sample has 780,000 or so distinct CDR3 sequences; 20% to 30% are singletons. The data were also submitted as part of a second study, on T cells of mothers and their children.

Sequencing used blood. The receptors here all came from a boy younger than 18 in good health. Both conserved end residues are trimmed from each CDR3.

TRBJ1-4 11 TRBV20-1 SASGGGGEKLF
TRBJ2-2 12 TRBV4-2 ASSQDSGGGELF
TRBJ2-3 15 TRBV11-2 ASSLGVGSGISDTQY
TRBJ2-7 17 TRBV28 ASSPPLTIGREMVYEQY
TRBJ2-1 14 TRBV5-5 ASSVGTRNGYNEQF
TRBJ1-1 12 TRBV12-3/TRBV12-4 ASSFPQMNTEAF
TRBJ2-7 12 TRBV20-1 SARKGGEASEQY
TRBJ1-6 14 TRBV11-2 ASSRDKALANSPLH
TRBJ1-4 13 TRBV12-3/TRBV12-4 ASSYIQGFGEKLF
TRBJ2-3 10 TRBV29-1 SVEDVGDTQY
TRBJ1-5 14 TRBV10-3 ATTPGTGGSNQPQH
TRBJ2-1 13 TRBV20-1 SARERGGGNNEQF
TRBJ2-4 10 TRBV20-1 SASEKGVIQY
TRBJ2-3 13 TRBV28 ASRPKTGVTDTQY
TRBJ2-5 14 TRBV5-1 ASSLDRGGLQETQY
TRBJ2-2 12 TRBV19 ASSIETNTGELL
TRBJ2-1 11 TRBV12-3/TRBV12-4 ASTRDSYNEQF
TRBJ2-4 12 TRBV29-1 SVQSSGGADIQY
TRBJ2-7 12 TRBV29-1 SVVRGDGSYEQY
TRBJ2-5 11 TRBV20-1 SASEEGQETQY
TRBJ1-1 11 TRBV14 ASSRGFGTEAF
TRBJ2-5 13 TRBV12-3/TRBV12-4 ASSLSGTHRETQY
TRBJ1-1 12 TRBV6-5 ASSYRGGDTEAF
TRBJ1-1 16 TRBV5-1 ASSLWDRASLANTEAF
TRBJ2-7 14 TRBV4-3 ASSPGPTAGTYEQY
TRBJ1-4 13 TRBV27 ASSSTGLGDEKLF
TRBJ2-2 14 TRBV4-3 ASSQWDRVNTGELF
NA 12 TRBV7-9 ASSLYLALDEQY
TRBJ2-5 13 TRBV7-9 ASSLGQGLQETQY
NA 14 TRBV25-1 ASSDLERGGPNEQF
TRBJ2-6 15 TRBV4-3 ASSQDAVRTGANVLT
TRBJ2-5 13 TRBV29-1 SPNGYRGRKETQY
TRBJ1-2 12 TRBV25-1 ASSELGAAYGYT
TRBJ2-4 14 TRBV29-1 SVETRMSLAKNIQY